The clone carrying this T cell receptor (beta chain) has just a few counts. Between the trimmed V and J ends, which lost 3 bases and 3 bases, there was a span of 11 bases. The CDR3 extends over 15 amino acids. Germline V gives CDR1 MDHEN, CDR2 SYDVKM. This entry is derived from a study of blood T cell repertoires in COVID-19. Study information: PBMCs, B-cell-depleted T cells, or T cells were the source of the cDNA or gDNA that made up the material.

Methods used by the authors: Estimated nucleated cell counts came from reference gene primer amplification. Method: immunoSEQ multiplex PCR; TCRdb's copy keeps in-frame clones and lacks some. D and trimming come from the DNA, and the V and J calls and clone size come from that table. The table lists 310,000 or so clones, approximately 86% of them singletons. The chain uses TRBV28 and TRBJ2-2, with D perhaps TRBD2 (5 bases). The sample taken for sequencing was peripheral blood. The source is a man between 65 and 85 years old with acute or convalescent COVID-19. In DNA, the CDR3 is TGTGCCAGCAGTTTTTGGGCAGCGGACACCGGGGAGCTGTTTTTT. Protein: CASSFWAADTGELFF. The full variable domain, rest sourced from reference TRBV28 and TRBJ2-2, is DVKVTQSSRYLVKRTGEKVFLECVQDMDHENMFWYRQDPGLGLRLIYFSYDVKMKEKGDIPEGYSVSREKKERFSLILESASTNQTSMYLCASSFWAADTGELFFGEGSRLTVL.